Listed below are T cell receptor beta chains from one sample, sequenced in a study of blood T cell repertoires in COVID-19. Sequencing was performed with immunoSEQ multiplex PCR; in TCRdb, only in-frame clones are kept and a portion is missing. Of approximately 440,000 clones listed, more than 70% were seen once; the top ten hold around 13%. The material sequenced was peripheral blood. Receptor source: a woman aged 45-59 years with COVID-19, enrolled during active disease. CDR3s include the opening cysteine and the closing phenylalanine or tryptophan. Each record gives: D gene, clone size, V gene, J gene, CDR3 protein, CDR3 DNA. D genes are given only for firm matches. Clone size is given for some rows only: seen once, a few or many times, or a class if the clone is expanded.

NA,once,TRBV7-9,TRBJ1-1,CASGGASMNTEAFF,TGTGCCAGCGGGGGGGCCTCTATGAACACTGAAGCTTTCTTT
TRBD1,NA,TRBV10-3,TRBJ1-2,CAIWTGSSLGYTF,TGTGCCATCTGGACAGGGAGCTCCTTAGGCTACACCTTC
TRBD2,NA,TRBV19,TRBJ2-1,CASRSGGPYNEQFF,TGTGCCAGTAGGAGCGGGGGCCCTTACAATGAGCAGTTCTTC
TRBD1,NA,TRBV29-1,TRBJ1-4,CSSDRGENEKLFF,TGCAGCTCCGACAGGGGGGAAAATGAAAAACTGTTTTTT
NA,NA,TRBV10-1,TRBJ1-2,CATPREADYGYTF,TGCGCCACCCCAAGGGAGGCGGATTATGGCTACACCTTC
NA,NA,TRBV24-1,TRBJ2-1,CATAGRRGGDNEQFF,TGTGCCACCGCCGGAAGGCGGGGCGGAGATAATGAGCAGTTCTTC
NA,NA,TRBV30,TRBJ1-2,CAWSVGGGNGYTF,TGTGCCTGGAGTGTAGGCGGGGGGAATGGCTACACCTTC
TRBD1,NA,TRBV4-1,TRBJ1-2,CASSQGPGTGGDGYTF,TGCGCCAGCAGCCAAGGTCCAGGGACAGGGGGTGATGGCTACACCTTC
TRBD1,NA,TRBV28,TRBJ2-3,CASSLWGQGADTQYF,TGTGCCAGCAGTTTATGGGGACAGGGTGCAGATACGCAGTATTTT
NA,NA,TRBV14,TRBJ1-2,CASSSTENYGYTF,TGTGCCAGCAGCTCGACTGAGAACTATGGCTACACCTTC
NA,NA,TRBV3-1/TRBV3-2,TRBJ1-2,CASSDRGGGPNYGYTF,TGTGCCAGCAGCGACCGAGGGGGGGGCCCTAACTATGGCTACACCTTC
TRBD1,NA,TRBV6-6,TRBJ1-5,CASSSTGEGNQPQHF,TGTGCCAGCAGTTCTACAGGGGAGGGCAATCAGCCCCAGCATTTT
TRBD1,NA,TRBV6-5,TRBJ1-3,CASTWGTGKGNTIYF,TGTGCCAGCACCTGGGGGACAGGGAAGGGAAACACCATATATTTT
TRBD2,NA,TRBV18,TRBJ2-7,CASSPGGGRGQYF,TGTGCCAGCTCACCAGGCGGGGGAAGAGGGCAGTACTTC
TRBD1,NA,TRBV5-1,TRBJ2-1,CASSPLGTGGNEQFF,TGCGCCAGCTCCCCCCTGGGGACAGGGGGCAATGAGCAGTTCTTC
TRBD1,NA,TRBV30,TRBJ1-6,CAWSLGQGHSPLHF,TGTGCCTGGAGTCTCGGACAGGGTCATTCACCCCTCCACTTT
NA,once,TRBV12-3/TRBV12-4,TRBJ2-3,CASSPGADTQYF,TGTGCCAGCAGTCCGGGGGCAGATACGCAGTATTTT
NA,NA,TRBV20-1,TRBJ2-7,CSASSGGEQYF,TGCAGTGCTAGCTCTGGCGGAGAGCAGTACTTC
NA,NA,TRBV29-1,TRBJ2-5,CSAPIAGAYETQYF,TGCAGCGCCCCTATAGCAGGGGCCTATGAGACCCAGTACTTC
NA,NA,TRBV6-5,TRBJ1-1,CASSRVNTEAFF,TGTGCCAGCAGCAGGGTTAACACTGAAGCTTTCTTT
TRBD1,NA,TRBV19,TRBJ1-2,CASSIDSTGGGYTF,TGTGCCAGTAGTATAGATTCGACAGGGGGTGGCTACACCTTC
NA,NA,TRBV9,TRBJ1-3,CASSVVGGNGNTIYF,TGTGCCAGCAGCGTAGTTGGAGGGAACGGAAACACCATATATTTT
NA,NA,TRBV10-3,TRBJ1-1,CAISGLILAGSMNTEAFF,TGTGCCATCAGTGGACTGATCTTAGCGGGCTCCATGAACACTGAAGCTTTCTTT
NA,NA,TRBV7-9,TRBJ2-5,CASSLRLSSTTTYQETQYF,TGTGCCAGCAGCTTAAGGTTATCATCGACTACTACGTACCAAGAGACCCAGTACTTC
NA,once,TRBV3-1/TRBV3-2,TRBJ1-5,CASSQRGGNQPQHF,TGTGCCAGCAGCCAAAGGGGAGGTAATCAGCCCCAGCATTTT
NA,NA,TRBV5-1,TRBJ1-6,CASSLERQSPLHF,TGCGCCAGCAGCTTGGAAAGACAGTCACCCCTCCACTTT
TRBD1,NA,TRBV15,TRBJ2-1,CATSPRGQNFSHEQFF,TGTGCCACCAGCCCCCGGGGACAGAACTTCTCGCATGAGCAGTTCTTC
NA,NA,TRBV27,TRBJ1-2,CASSSQEAAFYGYTF,TGTGCCAGCAGTTCGCAGGAAGCTGCCTTCTATGGCTACACCTTC
NA,NA,TRBV27,TRBJ1-3,CASSRRVGNTIYF,TGTGCCAGCAGTCGGAGAGTCGGAAACACCATATATTTT
TRBD1,once,TRBV9,TRBJ2-1,CASSPSRRTGASYNEQFF,TGTGCCAGCAGCCCCAGCCGCCGGACAGGGGCCTCCTACAATGAGCAGTTCTTC
TRBD1,many,TRBV2,TRBJ1-5,CASSAGGEGQPQHF,TGTGCCAGCAGTGCAGGGGGCGAAGGTCAGCCCCAGCATTTT
TRBD1,NA,TRBV27,TRBJ1-2,CASRDPGQAYGYTF,TGTGCCAGCAGGGACCCGGGACAGGCCTATGGCTACACCTTC
NA,NA,TRBV29-1,TRBJ1-1,CSGGEDTEAFF,TGCAGCGGGGGGGAGGACACTGAAGCTTTCTTT
TRBD1,NA,TRBV6-6,TRBJ2-2,CASRPGQGNSGELFF,TGTGCCAGCAGACCAGGACAGGGAAATTCCGGGGAGCTGTTTTTT
TRBD1,NA,TRBV5-1,TRBJ2-7,CASSLVSGQVDLRGQYF,TGCGCCAGCAGCTTGGTATCGGGACAGGTTGATCTACGAGGGCAGTACTTC
NA,NA,TRBV6-5,TRBJ1-3,CASSYSAANTIYF,TGTGCCAGCAGTTACTCGGCGGCGAACACCATATATTTT
NA,NA,TRBV30,TRBJ1-4,CAYQGYLEKLFF,TGTGCCTATCAGGGATACTTGGAAAAACTGTTTTTT
NA,NA,TRBV3-1/TRBV3-2,TRBJ1-5,CASSQGQGNQPQHF,TGTGCCAGCAGCCAAGGGCAGGGCAATCAGCCCCAGCATTTT
NA,NA,TRBV19,TRBJ1-6,CASSMDWGSPLHF,TGTGCCAGTAGTATGGACTGGGGTTCACCCCTCCACTTT
TRBD2,NA,TRBV5-1,TRBJ2-1,CASSLRLAGGISSYNEQFF,TGCGCCAGCAGCTTGAGACTAGCGGGGGGAATAAGCTCCTACAATGAGCAGTTCTTC
NA,NA,TRBV28,TRBJ1-2,CAAKDNPQDGYTF,TGTGCGGCAAAGGATAATCCCCAGGATGGCTACACCTTC
NA,NA,TRBV2,TRBJ1-1,CASSEARGWPEAFF,TGTGCCAGCAGTGAAGCCCGGGGATGGCCTGAAGCTTTCTTT
TRBD2,NA,TRBV5-1,TRBJ2-3,CASSLGLAGTDTQYF,TGCGCCAGCAGCTTGGGACTAGCGGGCACAGATACGCAGTATTTT
TRBD1,NA,TRBV5-1,TRBJ1-6,CASRETGTGPPLHF,TGCGCCAGCAGGGAGACAGGGACGGGTCCACCCCTCCACTTT
TRBD2,NA,TRBV24-1,TRBJ2-1,CATSSTSGGLDYNEQFF,TGTGCCACCAGCTCGACTAGCGGGGGGTTGGACTACAATGAGCAGTTCTTC
TRBD1,few,TRBV28,TRBJ2-2,CASSMGQTNTGELFF,TGTGCCAGCTCAATGGGACAGACGAACACCGGGGAGCTGTTTTTT
NA,NA,TRBV6-5,TRBJ1-2,CASSRTEGFYGYTF,TGTGCCAGCAGTCGGACAGAAGGGTTCTATGGCTACACCTTC
NA,once,TRBV4-1,TRBJ1-3,CASSNRVARNTIYF,TGCGCCAGCTCTAACCGGGTTGCCCGCAACACCATATATTTT
TRBD2,NA,TRBV4-1,TRBJ2-1,CASSQRAGGYNEQFF,TGCGCCAGCAGCCAGAGGGCGGGGGGATACAATGAGCAGTTCTTC
NA,NA,TRBV4-2,TRBJ2-3,CASSQESVAADTQYF,TGTGCCAGCAGCCAAGAATCGGTAGCAGCAGATACGCAGTATTTT
NA,few,TRBV5-1,TRBJ2-3,CASSVRDPSTDTQYF,TGCGCCAGCAGCGTGCGGGACCCGAGCACAGATACGCAGTATTTT
NA,NA,TRBV11-2,TRBJ1-4,CASSLGSELFF,TGTGCCAGCAGCTTAGGGAGTGAACTGTTTTTT
NA,NA,TRBV27,TRBJ1-3,CASSASGTSGNTIYF,TGTGCCAGCAGTGCCTCCGGGACATCTGGAAACACCATATATTTT
TRBD2,NA,TRBV7-6,TRBJ2-1,CASSNRGGAKNEQFF,TGTGCCAGCAGCAACCGCGGGGGGGCCAAGAATGAGCAGTTCTTC
NA,NA,TRBV6-5,TRBJ1-1,CASSLRQENTEAFF,TGTGCCAGCAGTCTAAGACAGGAGAACACTGAAGCTTTCTTT
NA,NA,TRBV30,TRBJ1-6,CAWSAATPPLHF,TGTGCCTGGAGTGCCGCAACTCCACCCCTCCACTTT
NA,NA,TRBV7-3,TRBJ2-2,CASSFEQATGELFF,TGTGCCAGCAGCTTTGAACAGGCTACCGGGGAGCTGTTTTTT
NA,few,TRBV6-6,TRBJ2-2,CASSYPGYTGELFF,TGTGCCAGCAGTTACCCAGGTTACACCGGGGAGCTGTTTTTT
NA,NA,TRBV27,TRBJ2-3,CASSLSGLWDTQYF,TGTGCCAGCAGTTTATCGGGGCTCTGGGATACGCAGTATTTT